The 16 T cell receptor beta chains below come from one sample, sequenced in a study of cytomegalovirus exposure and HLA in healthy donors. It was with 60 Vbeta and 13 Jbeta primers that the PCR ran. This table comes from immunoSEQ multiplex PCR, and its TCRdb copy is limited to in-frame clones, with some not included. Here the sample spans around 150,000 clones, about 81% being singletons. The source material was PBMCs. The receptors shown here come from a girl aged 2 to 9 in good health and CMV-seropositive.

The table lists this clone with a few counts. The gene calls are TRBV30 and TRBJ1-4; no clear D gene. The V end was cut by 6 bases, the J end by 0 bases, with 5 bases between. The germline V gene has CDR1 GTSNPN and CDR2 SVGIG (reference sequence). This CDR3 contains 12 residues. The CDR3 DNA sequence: TGTGCCTGCTTTGCAACTAATGAAAAACTGTTTTTT. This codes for CACFATNEKLFF.

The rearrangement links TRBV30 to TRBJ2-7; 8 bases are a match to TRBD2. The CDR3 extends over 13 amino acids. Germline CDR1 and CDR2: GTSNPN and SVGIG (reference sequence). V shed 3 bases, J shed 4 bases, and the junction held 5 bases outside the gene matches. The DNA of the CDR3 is TGTGCCTGGAGCGCGGGGGGCAGGTACGAGCAGTACTTC. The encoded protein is CAWSAGGRYEQYF.

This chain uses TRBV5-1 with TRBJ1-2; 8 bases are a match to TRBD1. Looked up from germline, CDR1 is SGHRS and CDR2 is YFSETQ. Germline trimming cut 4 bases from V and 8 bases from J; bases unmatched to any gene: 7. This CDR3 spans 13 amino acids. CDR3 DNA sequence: TGCGCCAGCAGCGCCGGGGACAGGTTGGGCTACACCTTC. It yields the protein CASSAGDRLGYTF. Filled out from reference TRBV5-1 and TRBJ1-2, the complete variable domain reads KAGVTQTPRYLIKTRGQQVTLSCSPISGHRSVSWYQQTPGQGLQFLFEYFSETQRNKGNFPGRFSGRQFSNSRSEMNVSTLELGDSALYLCASSAGDRLGYTFGSGTRLTVV.

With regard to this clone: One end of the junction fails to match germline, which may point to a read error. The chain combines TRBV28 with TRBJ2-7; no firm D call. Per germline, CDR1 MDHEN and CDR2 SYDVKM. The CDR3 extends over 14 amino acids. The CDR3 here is CVSSFLPPASEQYF. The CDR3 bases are TGTGTCAGCAGTTTTCTCCCTCCTGCGTCCGAGCAGTACTTC.

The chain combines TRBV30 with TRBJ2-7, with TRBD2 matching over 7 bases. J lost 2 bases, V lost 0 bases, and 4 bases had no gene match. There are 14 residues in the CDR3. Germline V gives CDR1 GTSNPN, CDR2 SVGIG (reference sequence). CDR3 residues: CAWSVRDYTYEQYF. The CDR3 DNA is TGTGCCTGGAGTGTAAGGGACTATACCTACGAGCAGTACTTC.

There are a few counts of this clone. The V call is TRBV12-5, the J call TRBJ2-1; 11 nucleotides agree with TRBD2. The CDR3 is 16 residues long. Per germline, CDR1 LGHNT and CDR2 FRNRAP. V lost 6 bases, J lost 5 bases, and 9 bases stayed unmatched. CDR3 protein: CASGFQLAGANNEQFF. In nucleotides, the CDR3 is TGTGCTAGTGGGTTTCAACTAGCGGGAGCAAACAATGAGCAGTTCTTC.

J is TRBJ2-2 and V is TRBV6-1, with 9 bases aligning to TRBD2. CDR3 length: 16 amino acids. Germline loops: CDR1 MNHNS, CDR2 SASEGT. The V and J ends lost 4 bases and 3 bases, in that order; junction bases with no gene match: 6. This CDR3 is CASSGRGLAYTGELFF. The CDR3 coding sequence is TGTGCCAGCAGTGGGAGAGGACTAGCGTACACCGGGGAGCTGTTTTTT.

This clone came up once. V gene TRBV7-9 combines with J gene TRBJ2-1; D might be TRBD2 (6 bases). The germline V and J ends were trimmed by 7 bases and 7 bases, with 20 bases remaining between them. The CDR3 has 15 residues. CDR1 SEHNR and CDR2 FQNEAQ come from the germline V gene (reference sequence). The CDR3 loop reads CASTLGGRGLNEQFF. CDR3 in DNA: TGTGCCAGCACCCTGGGGGGTAGAGGTTTGAATGAGCAGTTCTTC.

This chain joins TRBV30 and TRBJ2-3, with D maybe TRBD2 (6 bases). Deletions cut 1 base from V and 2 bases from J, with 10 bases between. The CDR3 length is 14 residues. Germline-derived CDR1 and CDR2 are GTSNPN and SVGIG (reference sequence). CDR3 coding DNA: TGTGCCTGGAGTGGGGGAGGTCACACAGATACGCAGTATTTT. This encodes CAWSGGGHTDTQYF.

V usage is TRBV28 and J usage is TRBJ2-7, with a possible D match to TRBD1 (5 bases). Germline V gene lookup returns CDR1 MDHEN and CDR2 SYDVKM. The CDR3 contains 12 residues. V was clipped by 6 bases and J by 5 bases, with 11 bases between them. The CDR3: CASRERGDEQYF. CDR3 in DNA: TGTGCCAGCAGGGAAAGGGGTGACGAGCAGTACTTC.

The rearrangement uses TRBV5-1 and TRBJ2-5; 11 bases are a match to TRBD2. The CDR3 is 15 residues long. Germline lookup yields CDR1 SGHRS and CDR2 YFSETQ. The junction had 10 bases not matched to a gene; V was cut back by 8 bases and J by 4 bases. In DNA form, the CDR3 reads TGCGCCAGTCAGACTAGCGGGATAACGCGAGAGACCCAGTACTTC. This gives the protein CASQTSGITRETQYF. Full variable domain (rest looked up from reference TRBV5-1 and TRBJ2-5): KAGVTQTPRYLIKTRGQQVTLSCSPISGHRSVSWYQQTPGQGLQFLFEYFSETQRNKGNFPGRFSGRQFSNSRSEMNVSTLELGDSALYLCASQTSGITRETQYFGPGTRLLVL.

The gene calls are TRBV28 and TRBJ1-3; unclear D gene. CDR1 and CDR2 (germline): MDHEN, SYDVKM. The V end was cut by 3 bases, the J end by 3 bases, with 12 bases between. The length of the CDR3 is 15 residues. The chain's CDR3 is CASSLTGVGGNTIYF. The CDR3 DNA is TGTGCCAGCAGTTTGACCGGGGTTGGTGGAAACACCATATATTTT.

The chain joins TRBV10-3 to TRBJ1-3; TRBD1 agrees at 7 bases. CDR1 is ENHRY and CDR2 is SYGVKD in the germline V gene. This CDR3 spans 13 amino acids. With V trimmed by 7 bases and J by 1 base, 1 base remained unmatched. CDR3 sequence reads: CAITTGSGNTIYF. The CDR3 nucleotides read TGTGCCATCACGACAGGGTCTGGAAACACCATATATTTT.

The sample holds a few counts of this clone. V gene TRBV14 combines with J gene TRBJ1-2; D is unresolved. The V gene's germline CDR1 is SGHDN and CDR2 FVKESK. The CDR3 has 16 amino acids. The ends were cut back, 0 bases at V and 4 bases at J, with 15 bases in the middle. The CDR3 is CASSQDRAGESYGYTF. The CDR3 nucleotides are TGTGCCAGCAGCCAAGATAGGGCGGGCGAGAGCTATGGCTACACCTTC.

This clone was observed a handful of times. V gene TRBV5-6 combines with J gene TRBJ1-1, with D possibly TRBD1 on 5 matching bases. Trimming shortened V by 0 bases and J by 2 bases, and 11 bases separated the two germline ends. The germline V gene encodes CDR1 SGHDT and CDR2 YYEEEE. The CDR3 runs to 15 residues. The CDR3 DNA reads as TGTGCCAGCAGCTTGGGGCGTCAGGGTAACACTGAAGCTTTCTTT. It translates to CASSLGRQGNTEAFF.

Written as DNA, the CDR3 is TGTGCCAGCAGTCACTACTCGGCTAATCGGCCCGGGGAGCTGTTTTTT. It translates to CASSHYSANRPGELFF. The chain carries TRBV7-2 and TRBJ2-2; D is unresolved. CDR3 size: 16 residues. Germline V gene sequence: CDR1 SGHTA, CDR2 FQGNSA. V was trimmed by 6 bases and J by 6 bases, leaving 20 bases between them.